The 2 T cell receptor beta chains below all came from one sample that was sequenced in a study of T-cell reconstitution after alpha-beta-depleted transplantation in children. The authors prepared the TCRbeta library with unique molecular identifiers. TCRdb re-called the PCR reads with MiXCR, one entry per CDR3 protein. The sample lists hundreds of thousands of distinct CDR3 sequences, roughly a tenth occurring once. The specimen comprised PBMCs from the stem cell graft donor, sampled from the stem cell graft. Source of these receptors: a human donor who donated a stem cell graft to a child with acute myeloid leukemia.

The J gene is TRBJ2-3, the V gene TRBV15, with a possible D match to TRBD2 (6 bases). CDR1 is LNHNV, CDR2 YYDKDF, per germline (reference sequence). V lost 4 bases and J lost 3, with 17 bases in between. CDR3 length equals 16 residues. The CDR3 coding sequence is TGTGCCACCAGCACCTATCAGCAGGAGGGGACAGATACGCAGTATTTT. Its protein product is CATSTYQQEGTDTQYF.

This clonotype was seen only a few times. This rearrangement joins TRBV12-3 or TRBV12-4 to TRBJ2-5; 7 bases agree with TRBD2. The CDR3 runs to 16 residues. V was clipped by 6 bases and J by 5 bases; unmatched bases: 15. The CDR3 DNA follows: TGTGCCAGCAGCTCTCTAGCGGAGTCTTCTTGGGAGACCCAGTACTTC. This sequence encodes CASSSLAESSWETQYF.